Listed below are T cell receptor beta chains from one sample, sequenced in a study of human T cells and chemical hapten exposure. TCRdb re-derived calls from the RACE reads in MiXCR, one entry per CDR3 protein. Counted here are about 48,000 distinct CDR3 sequences, approximately 9.9% occurring once; the ten biggest clones make up 16%. This specimen was whole blood, taken in connection with sensitization to the hapten diphenylcyclopropenone (DPC). The receptors originated from a woman aged 40-49 years with alopecia areata. Some clones in this sample may be carry-over from other donors' samples. Each CDR3 is given without its conserved first and last residue. A D gene is named only where the DNA matches it firmly. The size field is filled for only some rows; it gives once, few, many or a size class.

D: NA; J: TRBJ2-5; size: many; V: TRBV28; CDR3: ASSDRNQETQY
D: TRBD2; J: TRBJ2-3; size: few; V: TRBV25-1; CDR3: ASSVTSGGGTQY
D: NA; J: TRBJ1-1; size: NA; V: TRBV2; CDR3: ASRRNQNTEAF
D: NA; J: TRBJ2-1; size: NA; V: TRBV7-6; CDR3: ASSSEGTRTYNEQF
D: NA; J: TRBJ2-2; size: NA; V: TRBV12-3/TRBV12-4; CDR3: ASSKERNTGELF
D: NA; J: TRBJ2-1; size: NA; V: TRBV4-1; CDR3: ASSQLLDNEQF
D: NA; J: TRBJ2-2; size: NA; V: TRBV7-6; CDR3: ASSLGPRALF
D: NA; J: TRBJ1-4; size: many; V: TRBV5-1; CDR3: ASSLLGRVSEKLF
D: NA; J: TRBJ2-7; size: NA; V: TRBV12-3/TRBV12-4; CDR3: ASTDPDSSQPSYEQY
D: TRBD2; J: TRBJ2-1; size: few; V: TRBV7-2; CDR3: ASSFRAGLGEQF
D: NA; J: TRBJ2-2; size: few; V: TRBV5-1; CDR3: ASSLGSVRGNGELF
D: TRBD1; J: TRBJ2-7; size: few; V: TRBV19; CDR3: ASSKLPGQGYEQY
D: NA; J: TRBJ1-1; size: NA; V: TRBV29-1; CDR3: SVDAGLNTEAF
D: NA; J: TRBJ1-5; size: medium-sized; V: TRBV12-5; CDR3: ASGLPPLADNNQPQH
D: NA; J: TRBJ2-4; size: NA; V: TRBV7-9; CDR3: ASSSPSSGAKNIQY
D: NA; J: TRBJ1-1; size: NA; V: TRBV29-1; CDR3: SVDGELNTEAF
D: NA; J: TRBJ1-1; size: many; V: TRBV12-3/TRBV12-4; CDR3: ASTSGANTEAF
D: NA; J: TRBJ2-7; size: NA; V: TRBV6-2/TRBV6-3; CDR3: ASSASGSYEQY
D: NA; J: TRBJ2-3; size: NA; V: TRBV5-4; CDR3: ASSLGWVDTQY
D: TRBD1; J: TRBJ1-2; size: few; V: TRBV7-9; CDR3: ASSPDRGSTNGYT
D: NA; J: TRBJ2-2; size: NA; V: TRBV13; CDR3: ASSLMIGQKDPNTGELF
D: TRBD1; J: TRBJ2-2; size: NA; V: TRBV12-5; CDR3: ASGLVRDRFRTGELF
D: TRBD2; J: TRBJ2-2; size: NA; V: TRBV7-7; CDR3: ASSPTSGENTGELF
D: TRBD1; J: TRBJ1-6; size: many; V: TRBV7-3; CDR3: ASSETGMRNSPLH
D: NA; J: TRBJ2-2; size: many; V: TRBV12-3/TRBV12-4; CDR3: ASRGDTGELF
D: NA; J: TRBJ2-1; size: few; V: TRBV9; CDR3: ASSVEGLIYNEQF